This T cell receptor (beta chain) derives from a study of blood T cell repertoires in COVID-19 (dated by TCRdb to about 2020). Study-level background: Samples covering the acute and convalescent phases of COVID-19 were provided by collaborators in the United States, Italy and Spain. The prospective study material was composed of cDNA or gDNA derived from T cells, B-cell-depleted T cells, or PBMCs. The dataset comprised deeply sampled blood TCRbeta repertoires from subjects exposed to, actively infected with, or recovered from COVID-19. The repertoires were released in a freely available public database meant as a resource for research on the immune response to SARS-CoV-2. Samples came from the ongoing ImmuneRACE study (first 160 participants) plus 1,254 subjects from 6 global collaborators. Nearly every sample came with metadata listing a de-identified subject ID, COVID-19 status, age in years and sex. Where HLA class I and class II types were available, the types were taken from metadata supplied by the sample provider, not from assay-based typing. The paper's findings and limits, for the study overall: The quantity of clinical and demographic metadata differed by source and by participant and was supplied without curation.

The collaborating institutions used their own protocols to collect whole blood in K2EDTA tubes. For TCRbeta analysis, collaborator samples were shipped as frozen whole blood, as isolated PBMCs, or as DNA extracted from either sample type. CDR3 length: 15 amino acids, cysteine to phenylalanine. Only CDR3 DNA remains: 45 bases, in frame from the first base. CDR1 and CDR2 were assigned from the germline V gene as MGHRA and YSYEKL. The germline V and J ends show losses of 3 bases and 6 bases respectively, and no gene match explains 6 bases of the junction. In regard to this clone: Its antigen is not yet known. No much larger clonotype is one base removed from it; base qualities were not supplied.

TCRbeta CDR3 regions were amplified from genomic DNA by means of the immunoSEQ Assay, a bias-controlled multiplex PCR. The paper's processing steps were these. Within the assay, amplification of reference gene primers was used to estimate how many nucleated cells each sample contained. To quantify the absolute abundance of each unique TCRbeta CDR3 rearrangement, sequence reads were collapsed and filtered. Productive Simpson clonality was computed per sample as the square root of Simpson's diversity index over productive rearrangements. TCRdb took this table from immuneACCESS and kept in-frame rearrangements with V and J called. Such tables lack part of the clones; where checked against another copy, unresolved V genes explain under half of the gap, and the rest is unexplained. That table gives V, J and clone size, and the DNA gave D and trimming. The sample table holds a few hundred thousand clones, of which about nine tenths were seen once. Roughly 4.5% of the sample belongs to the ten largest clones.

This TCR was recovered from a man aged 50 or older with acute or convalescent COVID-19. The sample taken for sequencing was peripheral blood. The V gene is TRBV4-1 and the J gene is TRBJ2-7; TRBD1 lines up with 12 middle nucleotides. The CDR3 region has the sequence CASSHLGQGAAEQYF. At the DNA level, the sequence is TGCGCCAGCAGCCACCTGGGACAGGGGGCCGCCGAGCAGTACTTC.